This T cell receptor (beta chain) comes out of a study of shared clonotypes between healthy human individuals. The CDR3 runs to 15 residues. From germline, CDR1 is MNHNS and CDR2 SASEGT. Trimming cost V 5 bases and J 7 bases, with 18 bases left between them. Sorted subsets were amplified in replicate PCRs using about 210 ng DNA, 25,000 to 30,000 T cell genomes. The protocol was immunoSEQ multiplex PCR, while the TCRdb copy is restricted to in-frame clones and leaves out a portion. This sample carries over 2 million clones, roughly 94% of them seen once, and the ten largest clones take about 0.13%. Sequencing used naive CD4+ T cells sorted from blood. Sample subset: CD45RA+ positively selected. The chain joins TRBV6-1 to TRBJ2-1, with D maybe TRBD2 (6 bases). The sequence was collected from a man younger than 35 in good health. This CDR3 is CASSRTTPRGNEQFF. In nucleotides, the CDR3 is TGTGCCAGCAGTCGGACGACTCCCCGGGGGAATGAGCAGTTCTTC.